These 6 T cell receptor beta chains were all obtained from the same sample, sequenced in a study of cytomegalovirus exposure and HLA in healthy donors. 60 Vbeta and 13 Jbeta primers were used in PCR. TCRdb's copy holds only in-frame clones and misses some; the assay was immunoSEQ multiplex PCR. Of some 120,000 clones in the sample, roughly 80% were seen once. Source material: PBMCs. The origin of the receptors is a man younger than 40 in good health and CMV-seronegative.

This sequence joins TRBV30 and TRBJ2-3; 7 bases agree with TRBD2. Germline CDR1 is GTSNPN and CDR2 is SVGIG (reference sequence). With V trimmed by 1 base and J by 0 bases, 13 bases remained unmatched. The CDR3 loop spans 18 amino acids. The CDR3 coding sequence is TGTGCCTGGAGTGGGAGTCTAGCGGAGACCACTAGCACAGATACGCAGTATTTT. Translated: CAWSGSLAETTSTDTQYF.

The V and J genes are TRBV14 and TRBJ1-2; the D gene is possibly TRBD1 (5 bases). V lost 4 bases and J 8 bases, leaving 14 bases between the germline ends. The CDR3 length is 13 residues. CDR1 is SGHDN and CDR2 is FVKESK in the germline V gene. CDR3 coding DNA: TGTGCCAGCAGCCTGGGCGGGACTGGGGGCTACACCTTC. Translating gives CASSLGGTGGYTF. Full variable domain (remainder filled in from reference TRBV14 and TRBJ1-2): EAGVTQFPSHSVIEKGQTVTLRCDPISGHDNLYWYRRVMGKEIKFLLHFVKESKQDESGMPNNRFLAERTGGTYSTLKVQPAELEDSGVYFCASSLGGTGGYTFGSGTRLTVV.

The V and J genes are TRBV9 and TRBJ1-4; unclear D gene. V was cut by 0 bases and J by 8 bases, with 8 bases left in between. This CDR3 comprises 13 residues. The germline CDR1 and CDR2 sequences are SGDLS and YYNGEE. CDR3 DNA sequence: TGTGCCAGCAGCGTAGGGAGTAACGAAAAACTGTTTTTT. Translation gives CASSVGSNEKLFF.

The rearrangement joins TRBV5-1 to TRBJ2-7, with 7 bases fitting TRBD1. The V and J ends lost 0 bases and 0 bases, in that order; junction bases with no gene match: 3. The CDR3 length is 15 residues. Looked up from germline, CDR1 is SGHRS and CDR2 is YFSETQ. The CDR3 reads CASSLGTGASYEQYF. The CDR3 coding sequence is TGCGCCAGCAGCTTGGGTACAGGGGCCTCCTACGAGCAGTACTTC.

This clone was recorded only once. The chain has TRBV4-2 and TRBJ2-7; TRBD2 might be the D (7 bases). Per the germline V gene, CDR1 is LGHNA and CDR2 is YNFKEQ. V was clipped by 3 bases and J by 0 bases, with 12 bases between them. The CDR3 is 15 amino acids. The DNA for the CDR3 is TGTGCCAGCAGCCAGGGGGCGGGGGACTCCTACGAGCAGTACTTC. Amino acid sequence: CASSQGAGDSYEQYF.

The CDR3 nucleotides are TGTGCCAGCAGTTACGGGCAGTTACAAGAGACCCAGTACTTC. Translated: CASSYGQLQETQYF. The chain joins TRBV6-6 to TRBJ2-5; D is unclear. The CDR3 length is 14 residues. Germline V gene sequence: CDR1 MNHNY, CDR2 SVGAGI (reference sequence). The V end was cut by 2 bases, the J end by 2 bases, with 9 bases between.